The 18 T cell receptor beta chains given below trace back to one sample, sequenced in a study of immune heterogeneity within non-small cell lung tumors. The template for each sample was approximately 600 ng of genomic DNA, which had been extracted from bulk tumor tissue. Multiple biopsies spaced far apart were taken from each primary tumor during surgery. The patients were newly diagnosed with non-small cell lung cancer, had not been treated, and had curative surgery. The TCR beta CDR3 region was amplified by multiplex PCR employing 32 V and 13 J primers. TCRdb ran MiXCR on the multiplex PCR reads and lists one entry per CDR3 protein. The repertoire holds about 2,900 distinct CDR3 sequences, with approximately 25% as singletons. The specimen sequenced was lung tumor tissue. These TCRs come from a female donor with non-small cell lung cancer.

Points on this clonotype: Possible read error: a much larger clone is one base away. J is TRBJ1-2 and V is TRBV20-1, with 8 bases fitting TRBD1. Trimming cost V 2 bases and J 8 bases; bases outside gene matches: 10. From germline, CDR1 is DFQATT and CDR2 SNEGSKA (reference sequence). This CDR3 region has 14 residues. The CDR3 is CSARFPDRAGGYTF. The CDR3 bases are TGCAGTGCTAGATTCCCGGACAGGGCAGGAGGCTACACCTTC.

The rearrangement uses TRBV4-2 and TRBJ1-3, with D maybe TRBD1 (5 bases). This CDR3 spans 16 amino acids. Germline CDR1 reads LGHNA; CDR2 reads YNFKEQ. V lost 2 bases to trimming and J lost 2 bases, with 13 bases between them. The CDR3 loop reads CASSQRPDSTGNTIYF. The CDR3 DNA reads TGTGCCAGCAGCCAAAGGCCCGACAGTACTGGAAACACCATATATTTT.

Remarks on this clonotype: Relative to the germline gene, one junction end is altered; a read error may explain this. The rearrangement links TRBV2 to TRBJ2-7, with 7 nucleotides matching TRBD2. CDR3 length: 17 residues. Germline V CDR1 and CDR2: SNHLY, FYNNEI. The chain's CDR3 is CASREGEGLGDRYEQYF. In DNA, the CDR3 is TGTGCCAGCAGGGAAGGGGAGGGGCTAGGGGATCGCTACGAGCAGTACTTC.

A word on this clonotype: A much larger clone sits a single nucleotide away, making a read error possible. J is TRBJ1-5 and V is TRBV7-2; D may be TRBD1 (5 bases). Germline CDR1 SGHTA, CDR2 FQGNSA. The CDR3 length is 15 residues. The CDR3 here is CAISLEAGWNQPQHF. The CDR3 bases are TGTGCCATCAGCTTAGAGGCAGGGTGGAATCAGCCCCAGCATTTT.

By sample fraction, this clonotype is medium-sized (0.01 to 0.1%). This chain joins TRBV19 and TRBJ2-7; the D is unclear. This CDR3 comprises 14 residues. V shed 3 bases and J shed 3 bases, with 12 bases lying between them. Germline CDR1 is LNHDA and CDR2 is SQIVND (reference sequence). Here the CDR3 DNA reads TGTGCCAGTAGTATTTCCGGTCACGGCTACGAGCAGTACTTC. This encodes CASSISGHGYEQYF.

This clonotype was recorded a few times. CDR3: CASSYTTGSRAAYGYTF. The CDR3 DNA is TGTGCCAGCAGTTACACGACAGGGTCCAGGGCGGCCTATGGCTACACCTTC. The chain couples TRBV6-5 to TRBJ1-2; 7 nucleotides line up with TRBD1. Germline assignment: CDR1 MNHEY and CDR2 SVGAGI. This CDR3 is 17 amino acids long. The junction had 13 bases not matched to a gene; V was cut back by 2 bases and J by 4 bases.

In its sample, this clonotype was seen a few times. The chain employs TRBV7-8 and TRBJ2-1, with D maybe TRBD2 (5 bases). Germline lookup yields CDR1 SGHVS and CDR2 FQNEAQ. Trimming pared 0 bases from V and 5 bases from J, leaving 8 bases between. This CDR3 spans 14 amino acids. CDR3 DNA: TGTGCCAGCAGCTTAGCGGGAGCCCACAATGAGCAGTTCTTC. Translating gives CASSLAGAHNEQFF.

This clonotype is medium-sized. The chain combines TRBV6-6 with TRBJ2-7; D not resolved. V was clipped by 2 bases and J by 5 bases, with 10 bases between them. The germline V gene has CDR1 MNHNY and CDR2 SVGAGI (reference sequence). The CDR3 has 13 residues. The CDR3 DNA reads as TGTGCCAGCAGTTACGCACGCGCCCACGAGCAGTACTTC. Its translation: CASSYARAHEQYF.

This clonotype was detected a few times. The rearrangement uses TRBV6-2 or TRBV6-3 and TRBJ2-1; 7 bases fit TRBD2. This CDR3 comprises 15 residues. The V gene end was trimmed by 3 bases and the J gene end by 10 bases; junction bases not matched to a gene: 12. Germline assignment: CDR1 MNHEY and CDR2 SVGEGT. CDR3 sequence reads: CASSYRGEGSGEQFF. The CDR3 DNA follows: TGTGCCAGCAGTTATCGGGGGGAGGGGAGTGGAGAGCAGTTCTTC.

This rearrangement joins TRBV7-8 to TRBJ2-5, with 8 bases aligning to TRBD1. CDR1 is SGHVS, CDR2 FQNEAQ, per germline. The length of the CDR3 is 14 residues. V shed 1 base, J shed 4 bases, and the junction held 2 bases outside the gene matches. The CDR3 nucleotides are TGTGCCAGCAGCTTAGGGACAGGGTCAGAGACCCAGTACTTC. This codes for CASSLGTGSETQYF.

The chain joins TRBV19 to TRBJ2-1, with 7 bases aligning to TRBD2. CDR3 length: 11 amino acids. The V gene end was trimmed by 10 bases and the J gene end by 7 bases; junction bases not matched to a gene: 4. Germline CDR1 and CDR2: LNHDA and SQIVND (reference sequence). This chain's CDR3 is CATTSRNEQFF. In DNA, the CDR3 is TGTGCCACGACTAGCAGGAATGAGCAGTTCTTC.

V gene TRBV30 combines with J gene TRBJ2-5; D may be TRBD1 (6 bases). Trimming pared 6 bases from V and 4 bases from J, leaving 15 bases between. The length of the CDR3 is 13 residues. Germline-derived CDR1 and CDR2 are GTSNPN and SVGIG (reference sequence). CDR3 sequence: CACNQGWGETQYF. CDR3 DNA: TGTGCCTGCAACCAGGGGTGGGGAGAGACCCAGTACTTC.

The CDR3, as DNA: TGTGCCTGGAGTGTAACTGGGGATGAGCAGTTCTTC. Amino acid sequence: CAWSVTGDEQFF. The rearrangement joins TRBV30 to TRBJ2-1; the D is unclear. The CDR3 covers 12 residues. V shed 0 bases and J shed 8 bases, with 8 bases lying between them. CDR1 is GTSNPN, CDR2 SVGIG, per germline (reference sequence).

This clonotype is labeled medium-sized. V is TRBV27 and J is TRBJ1-1; 11 bases align to TRBD1. This CDR3 region has 14 residues. Germline CDR1 is MNHEY and CDR2 is SMNVEV (reference sequence). Trimming removed 5 bases from V and 11 bases from J; junction bases left unmatched: 10. CDR3 in DNA: TGTGCCAGCAGTCTAGGGACAGGGGGATTGAGGGCTTTCTTT. Amino acid sequence: CASSLGTGGLRAFF.

In its sample, this clonotype was seen a few times. A much larger clone is a single base away; this may be a read error. This sequence joins TRBV11-3 and TRBJ2-2; D perhaps matches TRBD2 (6 bases). CDR1 is SGHNT, CDR2 YENEEA, per germline. The length of the CDR3 is 16 residues. CDR3 in DNA: TGTGCCAGCAGCTTAGGGATGGGCGGGAACACCGGGGATCTGTTTTTT. Protein: CASSLGMGGNTGDLFF.

This clonotype was counted only a few times. V usage is TRBV20-1 and J usage is TRBJ1-4; TRBD1 agrees at 9 bases. Germline CDR1 is DFQATT and CDR2 is SNEGSKA (reference sequence). The trim removed 2 bases at V and 4 bases at J, leaving 2 bases unmatched. This CDR3 spans 14 amino acids. The CDR3 sequence is CSARRTGDNEKLFF. DNA for the CDR3: TGCAGTGCTAGAAGGACAGGGGATAATGAAAAACTGTTTTTT.

This rearrangement joins TRBV10-1 to TRBJ2-5, with D perhaps TRBD2 (6 bases). Trimming removed 9 bases at V and 7 bases at J, with 9 bases between. Germline values: CDR1 WNHNN, CDR2 SYGVQD (reference sequence). The CDR3 consists of 10 residues. DNA of the CDR3: TGCGCCAGTCCGACTAGGACCCAGTACTTC. It translates to CASPTRTQYF.

V is TRBV20-1 and J is TRBJ2-7; weak D call: TRBD2 (6 bases). The V end lost 1 base, the J end lost 5 bases, and 15 bases lay between the germline ends. CDR1 DFQATT and CDR2 SNEGSKA come from the germline V gene (reference sequence). This CDR3 region has 14 residues. In nucleotides, the CDR3 is TGCAGTGCTAGAGCGGGAGCTGAGTTTGACGAGCAGTACTTC. It specifies CSARAGAEFDEQYF.